This TCR beta chain was found in a study of CD8+ T cells in alopecia areata. General study points: TCRs were shared less clearly across patients than in mice, possibly for HLA-related reasons.

Extracted RNA was reverse transcribed, and the resulting cDNA served as sequencing template. Method: immunoSEQ multiplex PCR; TCRdb's copy keeps in-frame clones and lacks some. Among under 250,000 clones listed, about 53% were seen once. The CDR3 runs to 16 residues. The germline V gene encodes CDR1 SGHRS and CDR2 YFSETQ. The ends were cut back, 0 bases at V and 1 base at J, with 14 bases in the middle. Collection of lesional scalp punch biopsies and peripheral blood was performed in alopecia areata patients. In its sample, this clone was seen a few times. What it recognizes is unknown. This chain uses TRBV5-1 with TRBJ2-7, with D uncertain. The sequenced sample was CD4+ T cells sorted from blood, obtained at week 0. This receptor was identified in a human donor with alopecia areata. CDR3: CASSLVPFAESYEQYF. The CDR3, as DNA: TGCGCCAGCAGCTTGGTCCCTTTTGCCGAATCCTACGAGCAGTACTTC.